The entry that follows covers one TCR beta chain sequence. What it recognizes is unknown. This entry belongs to a study of Ad26.COV2.S vaccination and SARS-CoV-2 variants. Notes on the study in general: Placebo recipients and vaccine recipients were similar in non-spike TCR breadth.

Measured with immunoSEQ multiplex PCR; TCRdb has only the in-frame clones, and not every one. The data show 350,000 to 450,000 clones, more than 75% seen once. Treatment meaning: 15 to 20 received Ad26.COV2.S at low or high dose, single or two shots; about 5 received placebo; per-sample allocation not given. Day 63 after the first injection of vaccine or placebo was the sampling time. The material sequenced was peripheral blood, taken in a trial of Ad26.COV2.S vaccine versus placebo. This clonotype originated in a person between 18 and 59 years old who received the Ad26.COV2.S COVID-19 vaccine or a placebo.

The CDR3 spells CAWAMDASYEQYF. For the CDR3, the DNA is TGTGCCTGGGCCATGGACGCTAGCTACGAGCAGTACTTC. J is TRBJ2-7 and V is TRBV30; the D is unclear. Germline V CDR1 and CDR2: GTSNPN, SVGIG (reference sequence). The CDR3 is 13 amino acids. V was cut by 5 bases and J by 3 bases, with 14 bases left in between. Filled out from reference TRBV30 and TRBJ2-7, the complete variable domain reads SQTIHQWPATLVQPVGSPLSLECTVEGTSNPNLYWYRQAAGRGLQLLFYSVGIGQISSEVPQNLSASRPQDRQFILSSKKLLLSDSGFYLCAWAMDASYEQYFGPGTRLTVT.